Presented here are 10 T cell receptor beta chains from one specimen sequenced in a study of T cells after yellow fever vaccination (dated by TCRdb to the late 2010s). The library was built by means of 5' RACE. TCRdb records Illumina HiSeq 2500 as the sequencer. The public reads were quality trimmed at Q25 with fastp and then assembled into clones with MiXCR by TCRdb, keeping productive beta chains. Entries are consolidated by CDR3 protein sequence, retaining the most common genes and DNA. Present in this sample are just under 85,000 distinct CDR3 sequences, less than 15% of which were seen just once. Jointly, the top ten make up around 25% of the sample. The treatment or condition label corresponds to: live attenuated yellow fever vaccine strain. Sequenced here: CD8+ T cells not binding an NS4B(214-222) dextramer, sorted from PBMCs, sampled less than 25 days after the first yellow fever vaccination. The sample's cell subset or site label, in plain terms: NS4B epitope dextramer-negative CD8 T cells. These receptors originate from a man younger than 30 who received the YFV17D yellow fever vaccine.

The chain uses TRBV5-5 and TRBJ2-7, with a tentative D call TRBD1 (5 bases). Germline V gene sequence: CDR1 SGHKS, CDR2 YYEKEE (reference sequence). The V gene lost 0 bases and the J gene lost 2 bases, with 9 bases spanning the gap. CDR3 size: 14 residues. The CDR3 DNA reads as TGTGCCAGCAGCTTGGGAGCAGGGACCTACGAGCAGTACGTC. Its translation is CASSLGAGTYEQYV.

This clonotype has a handful of counts. The rearrangement links TRBV11-2 to TRBJ2-3; TRBD2 agrees at 10 bases. Germline trimming cut 5 bases from V and 3 bases from J; bases unmatched to any gene: 2. The V gene's germline CDR1 is SGHAT and CDR2 FQNNGV. CDR3 size: 14 residues. The CDR3 DNA reads TGTGCCAGCAGCAAGCGGGGGGGGACAGATACGCAGTATTTT. Its protein is CASSKRGGTDTQYF. The complete variable domain, with remaining parts taken from reference TRBV11-2 and TRBJ2-3, reads EAGVAQSPRYKIIEKRQSVAFWCNPISGHATLYWYQQILGQGPKLLIQFQNNGVVDDSQLPKDRFSAERLKGVDSTLKIQPAKLEDSAVYLCASSKRGGTDTQYFGPGTRLTVL.

This clonotype was picked up many times. The V and J genes are TRBV6-1 and TRBJ2-3; a possible D gene is TRBD2 (5 bases). With 5 bases removed from V and 6 bases from J, the gap between germline ends came to 9 bases. CDR3 length: 12 amino acids. Germline V gene lookup returns CDR1 MNHNS and CDR2 SASEGT. CDR3 in DNA: TGTGCCAGCAGTTTAGCGCGGGATACGCAGTATTTT. It translates to CASSLARDTQYF.

This clonotype was counted ten times or more. The chain joins TRBV6-5 to TRBJ2-5; maybe TRBD2 (6 bases). Trimming took 0 bases from V and 4 from J, leaving 9 bases between them. This CDR3 has 14 amino acids. Germline CDR1 and CDR2: MNHEY and SVGAGI. This chain's CDR3 is CASSYSRGGETQYF. CDR3 DNA: TGTGCCAGCAGTTACTCCCGGGGAGGAGAGACCCAGTACTTC.

The chain recombines TRBV21-1 with TRBJ2-7. TRBV21-1 is an annotated pseudogene. The CDR3 spans 15 residues. The CDR3 here is CASSKVLGCPYEQYV. The CDR3 DNA sequence: TGTGCCAGCAGCAAAGTTCTAGGGTGCCCCTACGAGCAGTACGTC.

The sample holds a few counts of this clonotype. The rearrangement uses TRBV10-3 and TRBJ2-5, with 10 bases aligning to TRBD1. The length of the CDR3 is 15 residues. The J segment lost 0 bases and the V segment lost 6 bases, leaving 4 bases of the junction unmatched. In germline, CDR1 is ENHRY, CDR2 SYGVKD. The DNA for the CDR3 is TGTGCCATCAGGCGGGACAGGGGCCACCAAGAGACCCAGTACTTC. The encoded protein is CAIRRDRGHQETQYF.

The genes are TRBV19 and TRBJ2-5; D tentatively reads TRBD1 or TRBD2 (6 bases each). This CDR3 is 15 amino acids long. The V end lost 2 bases, the J end lost 5 bases, and 15 bases lay between the germline ends. In germline, CDR1 is LNHDA, CDR2 SQIVND (reference sequence). This CDR3 reads CASSISAGGDETQYF. DNA of the CDR3: TGTGCCAGTAGTATATCGGCCGGGGGCGACGAGACCCAGTACTTC. Based on the CDR3 plus reference TRBV19 and TRBJ2-5, the full variable domain is DGGITQSPKYLFRKEGQNVTLSCEQNLNHDAMYWYRQDPGQGLRLIYYSQIVNDFQKGDIAEGYSVSREKKESFPLTVTSAQKNPTAFYLCASSISAGGDETQYFGPGTRLLVL.

This clonotype was recorded a few times. The rearrangement uses TRBV20-1 and TRBJ2-7; weak D call: TRBD2 (5 bases). The germline V gene has CDR1 DFQATT and CDR2 SNEGSKA (reference sequence). CDR3 size: 14 residues. V was shortened by 3 bases and J by 5 bases, with 17 bases between the two germline ends. The CDR3: CSARNDYQEDEQYF. The CDR3 bases are TGCAGTGCTAGGAACGACTATCAGGAGGACGAGCAGTACTTC.

This clonotype was seen more than once but under ten times. The chain carries TRBV11-2 and TRBJ1-1; D not resolved. The germline V gene has CDR1 SGHAT and CDR2 FQNNGV. The CDR3 runs 11 residues. Trimming took 4 bases from V and 10 from J, leaving 10 bases between them. The DNA of the CDR3 is TGTGCCAGCAGCTACCTGGGTGGAGCTTTCTTT. Translation: CASSYLGGAFF.

This clonotype has a handful of counts. The chain couples TRBV10-3 to TRBJ2-1; 13 bases align to TRBD2. The trim removed 6 bases at V and 8 bases at J, leaving 10 bases unmatched. In germline, CDR1 is ENHRY, CDR2 SYGVKD. The CDR3 contains 16 residues. The chain's CDR3 is CAIRMGLAGRGDEQFF. The DNA of the CDR3 is TGTGCCATCAGAATGGGACTAGCGGGACGCGGGGATGAGCAGTTCTTC.